One sample yielded the 19 T cell receptor beta chains listed below, sequenced in a study of identical twins. Via MiXCR, TCRdb re-called the 5' RACE reads, giving one row per CDR3 protein. The repertoire includes about 530,000 distinct CDR3 sequences, roughly 15% of them detected once, and nearly 0.45% sits in the top ten. These same data were also listed under a study on yellow fever vaccine responses in identical twins.

The material sequenced was CD4+ T cells sorted from blood. These receptors all come from a woman aged 18-29 years in good health.

This clonotype was seen only a few times. This chain joins TRBV29-1 and TRBJ2-2, with unresolved D. This CDR3 is 12 amino acids long. V gave up 4 bases and J gave up 6 bases, with 9 bases separating them. The germline V gene encodes CDR1 SQVTM and CDR2 ANQGSEA. CDR3 in amino acids: CSVVGVSGELFF. The DNA for the CDR3 is TGCAGCGTTGTGGGTGTCTCCGGGGAGCTGTTTTTT.

The chain employs TRBV3-1 and TRBJ1-3; perhaps TRBD1 as D (6 bases). The V end lost 4 bases, the J end lost 6 bases, and 16 bases lay between the germline ends. Germline V lookup: CDR1 LGHDT, CDR2 YNNKEL (reference sequence). The length of the CDR3 is 15 residues. This CDR3 is CASSRLGGAENTIYF. The CDR3 DNA is TGTGCCAGCAGCCGCCTTGGGGGCGCGGAAAACACCATATATTTT.

This clonotype was detected only a few times. The rearrangement links TRBV28 to TRBJ1-2; D remains ambiguous. The ends were cut back, 3 bases at V and 6 bases at J, with 20 bases in the middle. The CDR3 runs to 16 residues. Germline CDR1 is MDHEN and CDR2 is SYDVKM. The CDR3 loop reads CASSLNNPELKDGYTF. DNA of the CDR3: TGTGCCAGCAGTTTGAACAACCCAGAGTTGAAAGATGGCTACACCTTC.

The V gene is TRBV12-3 or TRBV12-4, the J gene TRBJ2-5; D possibly corresponds to TRBD2 (5 bases). The CDR3 length is 13 residues. V was pared by 7 bases and J by 1 base, with 10 bases between. The CDR3 coding sequence is TGTGCCAGCACCTTGACTACCCAAGAGACCCAGTACTTC. Protein sequence: CASTLTTQETQYF.

This clonotype was picked up a small number of times. The rearrangement joins TRBV28 to TRBJ2-5, with D possibly being TRBD2 (6 bases). Germline CDR1 reads MDHEN; CDR2 reads SYDVKM. CDR3 length equals 15 residues. V was shortened by 8 bases and J by 2 bases, with 18 bases between the two germline ends. The CDR3 nucleotides read TGTGCCAGCGGGGGGACTTCTTCTGGGCAAGAGACCCAGTACTTC. Its translation is CASGGTSSGQETQYF. Using reference TRBV28 and TRBJ2-5 for the parts outside the CDR3, the full variable domain is DVKVTQSSRYLVKRTGEKVFLECVQDMDHENMFWYRQDPGLGLRLIYFSYDVKMKEKGDIPEGYSVSREKKERFSLILESASTNQTSMYLCASGGTSSGQETQYFGPGTRLLVL.

The chain joins TRBV5-6 to TRBJ2-7; 7 nucleotides match TRBD2. Germline lookup yields CDR1 SGHDT and CDR2 YYEEEE. Trimming at V came to 4 bases and at J to 4 bases, leaving 14 bases not matched to a gene. The CDR3 has 16 residues. The CDR3 nucleotides read TGTGCCAGCAGCGGGGGGGACGGAGGGCCAATGTACGAGCAGTACTTC. Translating gives CASSGGDGGPMYEQYF.

J is TRBJ2-1 and V is TRBV10-3, with 7 bases fitting TRBD2. The V segment lost 2 bases and the J segment 8 bases; nucleotides outside the gene matches: 3. CDR1 and CDR2 (germline): ENHRY, SYGVKD. The CDR3 has 13 residues. CDR3 region: CAISELTSYEQFF. DNA of the CDR3: TGTGCCATCAGTGAGCTGACTAGCTATGAGCAGTTCTTC.

This chain uses TRBV5-5 with TRBJ2-3; 10 bases match TRBD2. This CDR3 has 17 amino acids. The V gene end was trimmed by 0 bases and the J gene end by 3 bases; junction bases not matched to a gene: 7. Germline CDR1 is SGHKS and CDR2 is YYEKEE (reference sequence). CDR3 residues: CASSLGGTSGATDTQYF. The CDR3 DNA sequence: TGTGCCAGCAGCTTGGGAGGTACTAGCGGGGCTACAGATACGCAGTATTTT.

This clonotype came up a few times. The CDR3 coding sequence is TGCAGTGCTAGCTGGGGGAATGAGCAGTTCTTC. It codes for CSASWGNEQFF. The chain employs TRBV20-1 and TRBJ2-1; TRBD1 or TRBD2 may be the D gene (5 bases each). V lost 3 bases and J lost 7, with 7 bases in between. The germline V gene has CDR1 DFQATT and CDR2 SNEGSKA (reference sequence). The length of the CDR3 is 11 residues.

This clonotype occurred a few times. The chain employs TRBV5-1 and TRBJ2-5; TRBD2 might be the D (5 bases). There are 13 residues in the CDR3. Germline assignment: CDR1 SGHRS and CDR2 YFSETQ. Trimming cost V 0 bases and J 7 bases, with 10 bases left between them. The CDR3 nucleotides are TGCGCCAGCAGCTTGGTAGGTGGAGGGACCCAGTACTTC. As protein: CASSLVGGGTQYF.

The J gene is TRBJ1-2, the V gene TRBV15, with TRBD1 matching 11 bases. From germline, CDR1 is LNHNV and CDR2 YYDKDF (reference sequence). Trimming at V came to 1 base and at J to 4 bases, leaving 5 bases not matched to a gene. This CDR3 spans 16 amino acids. CDR3 region: CATSRAPGQGGYGYTF. The CDR3 bases are TGTGCCACCAGCAGAGCCCCGGGACAGGGGGGCTATGGCTACACCTTC.

About this clonotype itself: A read error may account for a junction end that differs from germline. CDR3 nucleotides: TGTGCCAGCAGCTTAGCCCAACTTTTGGGACACGCCCAATCCGATGACCAGTTCTTC. Translation: CASSLAQLLGHAQSDDQFF. The chain carries TRBV7-8 and TRBJ2-1; tentative D call: TRBD1 (6 bases). The CDR3 totals 19 residues. The germline CDR1 and CDR2 sequences are SGHVS and FQNEAQ.

This chain joins TRBV28 and TRBJ2-7; 8 bases line up with TRBD1. The CDR3 is 14 residues long. The germline V gene encodes CDR1 MDHEN and CDR2 SYDVKM. The J segment lost 2 bases and the V segment lost 7 bases, leaving 7 bases of the junction unmatched. Here the CDR3 DNA reads TGTGCCAGCACCGACAGGGGTCCCCCCTACGAGCAGTACGTC. It specifies CASTDRGPPYEQYV.

This clonotype was observed a few times. The chain couples TRBV5-6 to TRBJ1-5; D is unclear. The CDR3 contains 15 residues. The V and J ends lost 1 base and 0 bases respectively, with 8 bases between them. Germline assignment: CDR1 SGHDT and CDR2 YYEEEE. The CDR3 loop reads CASSLRRYSNQPQHF. DNA of the CDR3: TGTGCCAGCAGCTTGCGACGCTATAGCAATCAGCCCCAGCATTTT.

V is TRBV12-3 or TRBV12-4 and J is TRBJ2-4, with D perhaps matching TRBD1 (6 bases). V was cut by 6 bases and J by 3 bases, with 21 bases left in between. This CDR3 comprises 17 residues. This CDR3 is CASSVGTTNEVKNIQYF. As DNA, the CDR3 is TGTGCCAGCAGCGTCGGGACAACCAATGAGGTCAAAAACATTCAGTACTTC.

This clonotype has a handful of counts. This chain joins TRBV12-3 or TRBV12-4 and TRBJ2-7; no clear D. Trimming removed 4 bases at V and 1 base at J, with 8 bases between. The CDR3 contains 13 residues. The CDR3 reads CASSYGQSYEQYF. For the CDR3, the DNA is TGTGCCAGCAGTTATGGCCAGTCCTACGAGCAGTACTTC.

This clonotype was counted between two and nine times. The chain recombines TRBV5-1 with TRBJ2-3; 10 bases are shared with TRBD2. This CDR3 has 13 amino acids. After removal of 4 bases from V and 6 bases from J, the junction contained 2 bases not matched to a gene. Germline values: CDR1 SGHRS, CDR2 YFSETQ. The CDR3 bases are TGCGCCAGCAGCCGTAGCGGGGGGGATACGCAGTATTTT. Encoded protein: CASSRSGGDTQYF.

CDR3 in DNA: TGTGCCAGCAGTGACAGGGTTGAGCAGTTCTTC. Translating it yields CASSDRVEQFF. V and J are TRBV6-1 and TRBJ2-1; D possibly corresponds to TRBD1 (5 bases). Germline assignment: CDR1 MNHNS and CDR2 SASEGT. Trimming removed 3 bases at V and 9 bases at J, with 6 bases between. The CDR3 is made up of 11 amino acids.

The V call is TRBV6-1, the J call TRBJ1-6; no firm D call. CDR1 is MNHNS, CDR2 SASEGT, per germline. This CDR3 region has 13 residues. V shed 7 bases and J shed 11 bases, with 15 bases lying between them. CDR3 loop: CASTLLHSPPLHF. Here the CDR3 DNA reads TGTGCCAGCACCCTCCTCCATTCTCCACCCCTCCACTTT.